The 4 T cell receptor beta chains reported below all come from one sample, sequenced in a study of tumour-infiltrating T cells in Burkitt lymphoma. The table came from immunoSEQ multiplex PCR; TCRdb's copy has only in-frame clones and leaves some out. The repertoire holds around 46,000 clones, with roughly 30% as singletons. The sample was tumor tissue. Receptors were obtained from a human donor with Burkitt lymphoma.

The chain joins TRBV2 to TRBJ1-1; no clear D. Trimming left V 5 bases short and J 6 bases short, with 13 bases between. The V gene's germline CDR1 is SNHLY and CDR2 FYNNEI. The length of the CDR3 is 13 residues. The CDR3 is CASSLIGSAEAFF. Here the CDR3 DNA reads TGTGCCAGCAGTTTAATCGGGAGCGCTGAAGCTTTCTTT. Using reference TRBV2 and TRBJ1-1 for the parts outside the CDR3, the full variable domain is EPEVTQTPSHQVTQMGQEVILRCVPISNHLYFYWYRQILGQKVEFLVSFYNNEISEKSEIFDDQFSVERPDGSNFTLKIRSTKLEDSAMYFCASSLIGSAEAFFGQGTRLTVV.

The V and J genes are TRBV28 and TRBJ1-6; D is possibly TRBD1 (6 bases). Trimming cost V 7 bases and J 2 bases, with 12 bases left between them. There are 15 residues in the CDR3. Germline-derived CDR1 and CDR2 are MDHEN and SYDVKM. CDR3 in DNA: TGTGCCAGCACACGAGGGGGGACCTATAATTCACCCCTCCACTTT. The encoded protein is CASTRGGTYNSPLHF.

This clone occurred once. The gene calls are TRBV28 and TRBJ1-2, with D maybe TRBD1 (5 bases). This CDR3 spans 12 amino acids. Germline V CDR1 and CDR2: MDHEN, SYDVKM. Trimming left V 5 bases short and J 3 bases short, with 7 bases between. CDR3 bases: TGTGCCAGCAGTGGGGGACACTATGGCTACACCTTC. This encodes CASSGGHYGYTF.

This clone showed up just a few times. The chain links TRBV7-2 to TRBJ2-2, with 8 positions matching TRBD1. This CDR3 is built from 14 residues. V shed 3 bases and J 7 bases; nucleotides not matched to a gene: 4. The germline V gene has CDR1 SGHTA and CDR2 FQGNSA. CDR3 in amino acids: CASSFFDRGGELFF. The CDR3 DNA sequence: TGTGCCAGCAGCTTCTTCGACAGGGGCGGGGAGCTGTTTTTT.